A selection of T cell receptor beta chains follows, all from one sample in a study of T cells in localized non-small cell lung cancer. Profiling relied on immunoSEQ multiplex PCR, and the TCRdb table lists in-frame clones only, not all of them. The sample gives tens of thousands of clones, roughly 92% of which show up once; roughly 0.7% is in the top ten. The sample was peripheral blood, taken before any cancer treatment. These receptors all stem from a woman aged 40 to 75 with stage I lung adenocarcinoma. Each CDR3 is given with its conserved first and last residue. The order of the fields is J gene, clone size, V gene, D gene, CDR3 protein, CDR3 DNA. A D gene is named only where the DNA matches it firmly. Clone sizes are given selectively: once, few, many, or a class where the clone is expanded.

>TRBJ1-2|NA|TRBV7-8|NA
CASSLASGGHGYTF
TGTGCCAGCAGCTTAGCTAGTGGGGGTCATGGCTACACCTTC
>TRBJ1-5|NA|TRBV5-5|NA
CASSFGGSGNQPQHF
TGTGCCAGCAGCTTCGGGGGGTCTGGCAATCAGCCCCAGCATTTT
>TRBJ1-2|NA|TRBV5-1|TRBD1
CASSLEQGGIYGYTF
TGCGCCAGCAGCTTGGAACAGGGGGGCATCTATGGCTACACCTTC
>TRBJ1-1|NA|TRBV5-1|NA
CASSLAGGGDAEAFF
TGCGCCAGCAGCTTGGCCGGCGGAGGGGACGCTGAAGCTTTCTTT
>TRBJ1-1|NA|TRBV5-4|TRBD1
CASSQQGVLDTEAFF
TGTGCCAGCAGCCAACAGGGGGTACTGGACACTGAAGCTTTCTTT
>TRBJ2-3|NA|TRBV7-9|NA
CASSLAASTDTQYF
TGTGCCAGCAGTTTAGCGGCAAGCACAGATACGCAGTATTTT
>TRBJ2-7|NA|TRBV2|NA
CASSLLQGPYEQYF
TGTGCCAGCAGTCTCCTACAGGGTCCCTACGAGCAGTACTTC
>TRBJ1-4|NA|TRBV27|NA
CASSLNRVTEKLFF
TGTGCCAGCAGTTTAAACAGGGTTACTGAAAAACTGTTTTTT
>TRBJ1-1|NA|TRBV29-1|NA
CSVDPHGAPTEAFF
TGCAGCGTTGACCCACACGGGGCTCCCACTGAAGCTTTCTTT
>TRBJ2-1|NA|TRBV4-3|NA
CASSQGIFYNEQFF
TGCGCCAGCAGCCAAGGAATCTTTTACAATGAGCAGTTCTTC
>TRBJ2-5|NA|TRBV5-4|TRBD2
CASSLGVAGGQETQYF
TGTGCCAGCAGCTTGGGGGTAGCGGGAGGGCAAGAGACCCAGTACTTC
>TRBJ1-1|NA|TRBV18|NA
CASSPLRETEAFF
TGTGCCAGCTCACCTCTCAGGGAAACTGAAGCTTTCTTT
>TRBJ2-7|once|TRBV28|NA
CASSGPVFYEQYF
TGTGCCAGCAGTGGACCGGTATTCTACGAGCAGTACTTC